A selection of T cell receptor beta chains follows, all from one sample in a study of CD8+ T cells in alopecia areata. Here immunoSEQ multiplex PCR was the method, and the copy in TCRdb shows in-frame clones only, minus some. Of around 290,000 clones in the sample, 58% were seen once. The starting material was CD4+ T cells sorted from blood, obtained at week 24, from a patient treated with tofacitinib. The receptors stem from a human donor with alopecia areata. The CDR3 runs from the conserved cysteine through the conserved F or W. Fields, in order: V gene, clone size, D gene, J gene, CDR3 DNA, CDR3 protein. The D gene is left open where the match is weak. The size of a clone is reported for some rows only, either as once, few or many, or as a class for expanded clones.

v_gene: TRBV11-1; abundance: .; d_gene: .; j_gene: TRBJ1-5; CDR3nt: TGTGCCAGCAGCTGGACACAGGGAGTTGATCAGCCCCAGCATTTT; CDR3aa: CASSWTQGVDQPQHF
v_gene: TRBV28; abundance: .; d_gene: .; j_gene: TRBJ1-1; CDR3nt: TGTGCCAGCAGTTTAAAGTACACTGAAGCTTTCTTT; CDR3aa: CASSLKYTEAFF
v_gene: TRBV7-2; abundance: few; d_gene: TRBD1; j_gene: TRBJ1-3; CDR3nt: TGTGCCTTCCAGGGGGATTCTGGAAACACCATATATTTT; CDR3aa: CAFQGDSGNTIYF
v_gene: TRBV5-6; abundance: few; d_gene: .; j_gene: TRBJ1-2; CDR3nt: TGTGCCAGCAGCTTAGGACAGCATACATCCTATGGCTACACCTTC; CDR3aa: CASSLGQHTSYGYTF
v_gene: TRBV29-1; abundance: few; d_gene: .; j_gene: TRBJ2-1; CDR3nt: TGCAGCGTCCAGCGACGGACTGGGGATGAGCAGTTCTTC; CDR3aa: CSVQRRTGDEQFF
v_gene: TRBV15; abundance: .; d_gene: .; j_gene: TRBJ2-1; CDR3nt: TGTGCCACCAGCAGAGATGGGGGGCCAACCTACAATGAGCAGTTCTTC; CDR3aa: CATSRDGGPTYNEQFF
v_gene: TRBV10-3; abundance: few; d_gene: TRBD2; j_gene: TRBJ2-3; CDR3nt: TGTGCCATCAGTGCGACTAGCGGTGACCCGACGCAGTATTTT; CDR3aa: CAISATSGDPTQYF
v_gene: TRBV28; abundance: .; d_gene: .; j_gene: TRBJ1-1; CDR3nt: TGTGCCAGCAGTTCCCTGCGGGGACTGAACACTGAAGCTTTCTTT; CDR3aa: CASSSLRGLNTEAFF
v_gene: TRBV2; abundance: few; d_gene: .; j_gene: TRBJ1-6; CDR3nt: TGTGCCAGCAGCCGCACAGGCACCTCAAATTCACCCCTCCACTTT; CDR3aa: CASSRTGTSNSPLHF
v_gene: TRBV29-1; abundance: .; d_gene: .; j_gene: TRBJ2-3; CDR3nt: TGCAGCGTTGTAAGGGGAAACACAGATACGCAGTATTTT; CDR3aa: CSVVRGNTDTQYF
v_gene: TRBV7-2; abundance: .; d_gene: TRBD1; j_gene: TRBJ1-6; CDR3nt: TGTGCCAGCTCCGACAGGGAAGGCTCACCCCTCCACTTT; CDR3aa: CASSDREGSPLHF
v_gene: TRBV29-1; abundance: .; d_gene: .; j_gene: TRBJ1-2; CDR3nt: TGCAGCGTTGTAATGGCACCCCTATCCGACGGCTACACCTTC; CDR3aa: CSVVMAPLSDGYTF
v_gene: TRBV2; abundance: .; d_gene: TRBD1; j_gene: TRBJ1-1; CDR3nt: TGTGCCAGCAGCGAGGACAGGGGCAACACTGAAGCTTTCTTT; CDR3aa: CASSEDRGNTEAFF
v_gene: TRBV6-5; abundance: .; d_gene: .; j_gene: TRBJ1-2; CDR3nt: TGTGCCAGCAGTATGGGGGAGGGCTATGGCTACACCTTC; CDR3aa: CASSMGEGYGYTF
v_gene: TRBV30; abundance: .; d_gene: .; j_gene: TRBJ2-7; CDR3nt: TGTGCCTGGATCCCGACGAGGTCTGGGTCCAACGAGCAGTACTTC; CDR3aa: CAWIPTRSGSNEQYF
v_gene: TRBV5-1; abundance: .; d_gene: .; j_gene: TRBJ2-7; CDR3nt: TGCGCCAGCAGCTTGGGTGGGACCCTCCCAGAGCAGTACTTC; CDR3aa: CASSLGGTLPEQYF
v_gene: TRBV5-1; abundance: .; d_gene: .; j_gene: TRBJ2-5; CDR3nt: TGCGCCAGCAGCTTCAGGGAGGAGACCCAGTACTTC; CDR3aa: CASSFREETQYF
v_gene: TRBV9; abundance: .; d_gene: TRBD1; j_gene: TRBJ2-1; CDR3nt: TGTGCCAGCTCCGTAGCAGGGGGAAATGAGCAGTTCTTC; CDR3aa: CASSVAGGNEQFF
v_gene: TRBV27; abundance: once; d_gene: TRBD1; j_gene: TRBJ2-5; CDR3nt: TGTGCCAGCAGCTCCGGGACAGGGGACTACGTCCAAGAGACCCAGTACTTC; CDR3aa: CASSSGTGDYVQETQYF
v_gene: TRBV5-4; abundance: .; d_gene: .; j_gene: TRBJ2-1; CDR3nt: TGTGCCAGCAGCGTACCGGGACTTTACAATGAGCAGTTCTTC; CDR3aa: CASSVPGLYNEQFF
v_gene: TRBV29-1; abundance: .; d_gene: TRBD1; j_gene: TRBJ1-1; CDR3nt: TGCAGCAGCCGGGACAGGGGGCCAGCTTTCTTT; CDR3aa: CSSRDRGPAFF
v_gene: TRBV25-1; abundance: .; d_gene: .; j_gene: TRBJ1-2; CDR3nt: TGTGCCAGCAGTTGGGGGAATGGCTACACCTTC; CDR3aa: CASSWGNGYTF
v_gene: TRBV30; abundance: .; d_gene: .; j_gene: TRBJ2-6; CDR3nt: TGTGCCTGGAGTATCTCTGGGGCCAACGTCCTGACTTTC; CDR3aa: CAWSISGANVLTF
v_gene: TRBV30; abundance: few; d_gene: .; j_gene: TRBJ1-5; CDR3nt: TGTGCCTGGAGTGTTCGTAGCAATCAGCCCCAGCATTTT; CDR3aa: CAWSVRSNQPQHF
v_gene: TRBV2; abundance: .; d_gene: TRBD1; j_gene: TRBJ2-7; CDR3nt: TGTGCCAGCAGCCGGGACAGGGCCCGGGGGCAGTACTTC; CDR3aa: CASSRDRARGQYF
v_gene: TRBV30; abundance: .; d_gene: .; j_gene: TRBJ1-1; CDR3nt: TGTGCCTGGAGTGGGTCTTCTCGGGCTACGACGGCTTTCTTT; CDR3aa: CAWSGSSRATTAFF
v_gene: TRBV7-2; abundance: few; d_gene: .; j_gene: TRBJ2-1; CDR3nt: TGTGCCAGCAGCTTAGGGAGAGTCTCCTACAATGAGCAGTTCTTC; CDR3aa: CASSLGRVSYNEQFF
v_gene: TRBV7-2; abundance: few; d_gene: .; j_gene: TRBJ1-4; CDR3nt: TGTGCCAGCAGCCAAGCAGGGCGATGGGATGAAAAACTGTTTTTT; CDR3aa: CASSQAGRWDEKLFF